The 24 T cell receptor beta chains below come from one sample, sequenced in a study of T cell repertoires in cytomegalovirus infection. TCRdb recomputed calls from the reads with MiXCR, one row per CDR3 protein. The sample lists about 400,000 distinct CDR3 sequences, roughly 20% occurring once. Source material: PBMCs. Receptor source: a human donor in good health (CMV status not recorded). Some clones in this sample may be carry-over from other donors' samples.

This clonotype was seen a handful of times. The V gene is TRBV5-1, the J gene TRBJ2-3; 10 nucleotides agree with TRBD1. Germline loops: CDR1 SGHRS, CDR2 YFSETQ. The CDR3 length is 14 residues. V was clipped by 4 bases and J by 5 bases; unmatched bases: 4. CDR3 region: CASSRDRGRDTQYF. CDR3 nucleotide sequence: TGCGCCAGCAGCCGAGACAGGGGGCGAGATACGCAGTATTTT.

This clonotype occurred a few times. The CDR3 is CASSPYWGVTTQYF. The CDR3 nucleotides are TGTGCCAGCAGCCCATATTGGGGGGTTACGACCCAGTACTTC. This chain connects TRBV7-2 to TRBJ2-5; a weak D match, TRBD2 (6 bases). The germline gives CDR1 SGHTA, CDR2 FQGNSA. The CDR3 loop spans 14 amino acids. The V end lost 5 bases, the J end lost 7 bases, and 17 bases lay between the germline ends.

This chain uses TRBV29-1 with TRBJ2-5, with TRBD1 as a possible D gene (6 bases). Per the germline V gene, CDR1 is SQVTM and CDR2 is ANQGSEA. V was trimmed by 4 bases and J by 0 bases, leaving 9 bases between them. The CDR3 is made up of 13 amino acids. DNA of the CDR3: TGCAGCGTTGGGGGGCAGTACCAAGAGACCCAGTACTTC. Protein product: CSVGGQYQETQYF. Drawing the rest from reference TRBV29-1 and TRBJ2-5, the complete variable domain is SAVISQKPSRDICQRGTSLTIQCQVDSQVTMMFWYRQQPGQSLTLIATANQGSEATYESGFVIDKFPISRPNLTFSTLTVSNMSPEDSSIYLCSVGGQYQETQYFGPGTRLLVL.

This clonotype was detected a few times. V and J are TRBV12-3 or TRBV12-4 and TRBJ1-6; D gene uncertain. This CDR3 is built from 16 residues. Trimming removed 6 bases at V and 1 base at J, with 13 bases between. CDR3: CASSPGRQSYNSPLHF. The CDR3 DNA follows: TGTGCCAGCAGCCCCGGACGGCAATCCTATAATTCACCCCTCCACTTT.

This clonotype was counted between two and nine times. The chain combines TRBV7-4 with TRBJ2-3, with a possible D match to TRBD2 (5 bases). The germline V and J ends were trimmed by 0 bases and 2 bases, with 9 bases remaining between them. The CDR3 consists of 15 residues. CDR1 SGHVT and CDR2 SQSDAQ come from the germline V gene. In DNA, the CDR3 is TGTGCCAGCAGCTTAGCGGGAGATACCACAGATACGCAGTATTTT. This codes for CASSLAGDTTDTQYF.

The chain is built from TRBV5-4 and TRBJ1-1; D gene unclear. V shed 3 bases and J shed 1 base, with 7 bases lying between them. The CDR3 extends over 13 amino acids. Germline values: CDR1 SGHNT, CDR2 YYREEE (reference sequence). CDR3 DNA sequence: TGTGCCAGCAGCTCTAAGAAGAACACTGAAGCTTTCTTT. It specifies CASSSKKNTEAFF.

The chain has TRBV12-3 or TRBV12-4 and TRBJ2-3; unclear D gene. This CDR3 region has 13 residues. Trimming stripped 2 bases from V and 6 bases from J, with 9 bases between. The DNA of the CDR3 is TGTGCCAGCAGTTTAAACGAGTGGGATACGCAGTATTTT. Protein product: CASSLNEWDTQYF.

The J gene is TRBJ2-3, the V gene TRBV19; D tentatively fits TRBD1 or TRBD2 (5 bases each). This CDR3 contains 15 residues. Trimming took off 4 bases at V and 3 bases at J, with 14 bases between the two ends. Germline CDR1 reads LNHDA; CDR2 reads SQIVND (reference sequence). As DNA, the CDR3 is TGTGCCAGTAGTAGGGGGACGGGGAGAACAGATACGCAGTATTTT. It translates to CASSRGTGRTDTQYF.

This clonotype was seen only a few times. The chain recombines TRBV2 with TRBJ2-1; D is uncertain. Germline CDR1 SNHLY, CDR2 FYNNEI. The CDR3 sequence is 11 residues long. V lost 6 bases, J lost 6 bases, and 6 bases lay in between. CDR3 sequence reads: CASRGTNEQFF. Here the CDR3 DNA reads TGTGCCAGCAGGGGTACCAATGAGCAGTTCTTC.

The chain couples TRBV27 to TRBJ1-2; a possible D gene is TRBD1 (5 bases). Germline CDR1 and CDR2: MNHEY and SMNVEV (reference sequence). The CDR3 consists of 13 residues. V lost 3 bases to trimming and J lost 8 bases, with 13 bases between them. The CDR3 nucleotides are TGTGCCAGCAGTTTTGGGGGAGGCTGGGGCTACACCTTC. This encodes CASSFGGGWGYTF.

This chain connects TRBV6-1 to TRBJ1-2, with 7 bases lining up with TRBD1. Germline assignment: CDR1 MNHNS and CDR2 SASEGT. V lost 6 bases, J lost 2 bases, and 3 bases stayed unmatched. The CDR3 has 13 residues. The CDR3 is CASRGQTNYGYTF. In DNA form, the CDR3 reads TGTGCCAGCAGGGGACAGACGAACTATGGCTACACCTTC.

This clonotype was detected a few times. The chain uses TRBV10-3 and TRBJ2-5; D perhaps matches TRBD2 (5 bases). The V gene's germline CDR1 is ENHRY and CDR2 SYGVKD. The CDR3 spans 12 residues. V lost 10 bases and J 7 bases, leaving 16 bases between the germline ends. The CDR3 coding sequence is TGTGCCACCGCGGGCCTCTCATCGACCCAGTACTTC. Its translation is CATAGLSSTQYF.

The CDR3 reads CASSWFSGNEQFF. The DNA for the CDR3 is TGCGCCAGCAGCTGGTTCTCGGGAAATGAGCAGTTCTTC. The rearrangement uses TRBV5-1 and TRBJ2-1; D may be TRBD2 (5 bases). The CDR3 spans 13 residues. CDR1 is SGHRS and CDR2 is YFSETQ in the germline V gene. The V and J ends lost 3 bases and 7 bases respectively, with 11 bases between them.

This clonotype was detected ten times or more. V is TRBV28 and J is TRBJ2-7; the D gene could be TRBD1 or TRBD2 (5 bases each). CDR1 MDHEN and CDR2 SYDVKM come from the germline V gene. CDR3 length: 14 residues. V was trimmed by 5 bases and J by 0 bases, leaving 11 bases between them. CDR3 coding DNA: TGTGCCAGCAGTAGACAGCGGAACTCCTACGAGCAGTACTTC. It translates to CASSRQRNSYEQYF.

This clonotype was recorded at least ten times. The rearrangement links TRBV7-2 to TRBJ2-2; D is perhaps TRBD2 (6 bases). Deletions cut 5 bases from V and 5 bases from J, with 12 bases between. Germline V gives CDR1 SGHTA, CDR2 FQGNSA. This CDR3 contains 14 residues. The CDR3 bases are TGTGCCAGCAGCACCTTCGGGGGAACCGGGGAGCTGTTTTTT. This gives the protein CASSTFGGTGELFF.

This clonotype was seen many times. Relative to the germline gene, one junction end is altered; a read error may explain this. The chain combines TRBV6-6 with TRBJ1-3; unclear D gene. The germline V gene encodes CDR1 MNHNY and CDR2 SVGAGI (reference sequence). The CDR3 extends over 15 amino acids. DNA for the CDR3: TGTGCCAGCAGTTACTCGTCTGGTTTTGGAGACACCATATATTTT. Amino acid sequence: CASSYSSGFGDTIYF.

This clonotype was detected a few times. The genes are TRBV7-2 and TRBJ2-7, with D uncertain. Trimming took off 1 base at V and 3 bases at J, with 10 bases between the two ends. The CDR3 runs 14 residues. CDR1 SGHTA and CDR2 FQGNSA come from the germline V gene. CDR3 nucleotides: TGTGCCAGCAGCTTAGATAACGGAGACTACGAGCAGTACTTC. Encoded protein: CASSLDNGDYEQYF.

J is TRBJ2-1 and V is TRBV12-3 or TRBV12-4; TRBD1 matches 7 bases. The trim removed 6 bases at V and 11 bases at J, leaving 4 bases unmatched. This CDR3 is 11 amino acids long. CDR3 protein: CASRKQGKQFF. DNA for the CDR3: TGTGCCAGCAGAAAACAGGGGAAGCAGTTCTTC.

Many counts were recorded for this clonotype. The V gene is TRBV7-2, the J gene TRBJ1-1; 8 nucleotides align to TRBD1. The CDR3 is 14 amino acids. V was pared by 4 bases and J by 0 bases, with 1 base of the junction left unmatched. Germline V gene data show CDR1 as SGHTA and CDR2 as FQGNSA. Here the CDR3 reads CASSWDRLNTEAFF. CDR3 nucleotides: TGTGCCAGCAGCTGGGACAGGTTGAACACTGAAGCTTTCTTT.

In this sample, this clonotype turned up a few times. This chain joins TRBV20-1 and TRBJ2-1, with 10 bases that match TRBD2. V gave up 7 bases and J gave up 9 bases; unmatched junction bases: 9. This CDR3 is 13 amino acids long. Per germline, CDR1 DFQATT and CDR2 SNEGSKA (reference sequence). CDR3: CSVQRGGSGEQFF. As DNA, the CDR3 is TGCAGTGTGCAGCGGGGGGGCAGCGGTGAGCAGTTCTTC.

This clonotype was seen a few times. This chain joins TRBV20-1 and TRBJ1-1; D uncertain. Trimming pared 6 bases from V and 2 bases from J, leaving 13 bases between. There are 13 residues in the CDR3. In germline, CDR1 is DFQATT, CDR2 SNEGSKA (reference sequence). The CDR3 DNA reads TGCAGTGCCCTCCCAGGCCTCAACACTGAAGCTTTCTTT. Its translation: CSALPGLNTEAFF.

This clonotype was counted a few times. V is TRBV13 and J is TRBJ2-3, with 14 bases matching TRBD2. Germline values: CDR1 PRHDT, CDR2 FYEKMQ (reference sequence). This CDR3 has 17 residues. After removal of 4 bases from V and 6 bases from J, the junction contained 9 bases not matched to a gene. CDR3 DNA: TGTGCCAGCAGCTATGGGACTAGCGGGAGAGGAGCGGATACGCAGTATTTT. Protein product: CASSYGTSGRGADTQYF.

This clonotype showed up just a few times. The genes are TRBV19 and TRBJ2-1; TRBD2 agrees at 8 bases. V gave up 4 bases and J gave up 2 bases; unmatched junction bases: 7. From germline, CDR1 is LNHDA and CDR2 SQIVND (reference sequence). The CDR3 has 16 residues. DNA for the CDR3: TGTGCCAGTAGTAGAGAAAGCGGGAGTCCCTACAATGAGCAGTTCTTC. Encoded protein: CASSRESGSPYNEQFF. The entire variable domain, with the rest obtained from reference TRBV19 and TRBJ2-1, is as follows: DGGITQSPKYLFRKEGQNVTLSCEQNLNHDAMYWYRQDPGQGLRLIYYSQIVNDFQKGDIAEGYSVSREKKESFPLTVTSAQKNPTAFYLCASSRESGSPYNEQFFGPGTRLTVL.

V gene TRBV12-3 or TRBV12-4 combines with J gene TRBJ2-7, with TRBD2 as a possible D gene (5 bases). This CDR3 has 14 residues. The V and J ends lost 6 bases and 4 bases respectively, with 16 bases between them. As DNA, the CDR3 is TGTGCCAGCAGCCGATGGTCGGAGGATTACGAGCAGTACTTC. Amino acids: CASSRWSEDYEQYF.